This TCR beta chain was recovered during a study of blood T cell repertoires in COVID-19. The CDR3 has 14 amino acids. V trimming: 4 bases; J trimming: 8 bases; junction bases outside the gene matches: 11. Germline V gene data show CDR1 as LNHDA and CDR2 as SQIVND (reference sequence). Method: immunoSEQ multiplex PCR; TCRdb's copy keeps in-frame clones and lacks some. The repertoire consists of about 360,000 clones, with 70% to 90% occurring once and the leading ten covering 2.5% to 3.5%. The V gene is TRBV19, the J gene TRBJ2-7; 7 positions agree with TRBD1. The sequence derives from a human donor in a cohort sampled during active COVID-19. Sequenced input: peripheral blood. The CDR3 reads CASSRTGTVIQQYF. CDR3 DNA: TGTGCCAGTAGTAGGACCGGGACAGTCATTCAGCAGTACTTC. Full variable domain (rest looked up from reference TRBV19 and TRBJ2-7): DGGITQSPKYLFRKEGQNVTLSCEQNLNHDAMYWYRQDPGQGLRLIYYSQIVNDFQKGDIAEGYSVSREKKESFPLTVTSAQKNPTAFYLCASSRTGTVIQQYFGPGTRLTVT.